This TCR beta chain comes out of a study of Graves' ophthalmopathy and Graves' hyperthyroidism. TCR beta CDR3 amplification used RNA transcripts. Scientists carried out first-round RT-PCR using HTBI primers and then a second-round multiplex PCR. TCRdb re-called the multiplex PCR reads through MiXCR, storing one row per CDR3 protein. The profile shows about 740,000 distinct CDR3 sequences, 40% of them singletons. Those donors who had ophthalmopathy presented with moderate-to-severe activity, a CAS of ≥3, a NOSPECS of ≥4 and a duration under 3 months. Out of more than 8.5 ml of fresh peripheral blood, PBMCs were obtained. Germline loops: CDR1 SGDLS, CDR2 YYNGEE. With 4 bases removed from V and 4 bases from J, the gap between germline ends came to 32 bases. The CDR3 totals 20 residues.

Sequenced material: peripheral blood. The V call is TRBV9, the J call TRBJ2-5; D is possibly TRBD1 (6 bases). The source of this sequence is an adult man with Graves' ophthalmopathy. The CDR3, as DNA: TGTGCCAGCAGCCAAGATCCCAAAGGCAGGGGAGTATTGTCAAGAGAGACCCAGTACTTC. Its translation: CASSQDPKGRGVLSRETQYF.